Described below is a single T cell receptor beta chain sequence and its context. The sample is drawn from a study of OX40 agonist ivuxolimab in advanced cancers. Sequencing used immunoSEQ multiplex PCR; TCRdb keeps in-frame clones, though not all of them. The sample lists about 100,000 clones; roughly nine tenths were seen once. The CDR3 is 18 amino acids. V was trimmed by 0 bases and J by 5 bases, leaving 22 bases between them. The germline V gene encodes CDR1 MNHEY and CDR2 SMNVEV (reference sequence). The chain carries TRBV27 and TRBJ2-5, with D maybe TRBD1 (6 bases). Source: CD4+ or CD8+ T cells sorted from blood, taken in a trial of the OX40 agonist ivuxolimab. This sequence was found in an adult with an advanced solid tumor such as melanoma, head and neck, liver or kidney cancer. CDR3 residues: CASSLSVPGQGIMETQYF. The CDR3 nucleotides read TGTGCCAGCAGTTTATCGGTCCCTGGGCAGGGGATAATGGAGACCCAGTACTTC.